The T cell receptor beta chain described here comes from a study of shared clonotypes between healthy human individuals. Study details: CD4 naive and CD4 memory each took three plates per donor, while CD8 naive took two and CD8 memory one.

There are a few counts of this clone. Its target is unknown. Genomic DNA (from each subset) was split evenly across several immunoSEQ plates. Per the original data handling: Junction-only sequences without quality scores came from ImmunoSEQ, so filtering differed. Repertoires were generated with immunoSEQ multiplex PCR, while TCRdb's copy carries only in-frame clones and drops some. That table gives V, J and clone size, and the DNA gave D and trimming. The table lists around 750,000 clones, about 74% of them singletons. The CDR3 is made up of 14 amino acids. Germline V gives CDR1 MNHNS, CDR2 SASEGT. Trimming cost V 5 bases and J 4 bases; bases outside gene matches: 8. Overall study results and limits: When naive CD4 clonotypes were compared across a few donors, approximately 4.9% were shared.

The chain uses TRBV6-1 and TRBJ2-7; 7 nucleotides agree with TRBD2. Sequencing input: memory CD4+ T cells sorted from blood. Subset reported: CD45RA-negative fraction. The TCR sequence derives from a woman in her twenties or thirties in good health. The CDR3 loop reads CASSNSGIWYEQYF. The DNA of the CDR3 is TGTGCCAGCAGTAACAGCGGGATCTGGTACGAGCAGTACTTC.